This is a list of T cell receptor beta chains from one sample in a study of T cells in Graves' hyperthyroidism and ophthalmopathy. MiXCR, applied by TCRdb to the multiplex PCR reads, yields one record per CDR3 protein. The sample has around 690,000 distinct CDR3 sequences; around 20% are singletons. The sequenced material came from blood. Receptors were obtained from a man under 40 with Graves' ophthalmopathy. Each CDR3 is given with its conserved first and last residue. Each record gives: D gene, V gene, J gene, clone size, CDR3 protein, CDR3 DNA. A D gene is named only where the DNA matches it firmly. Not all rows give a size; the values are once, few, many and, for expanded clones, a class.

D: .
V: TRBV12-3/TRBV12-4
J: TRBJ2-3
size: once
CDR3: CASSFMGASTDTQYF
DNA: TGTGCCAGCAGTTTCATGGGGGCAAGCACAGATACGCAGTATTTT

D: .
V: TRBV2
J: TRBJ1-3
size: many
CDR3: CASSEAPTGGNTIYF
DNA: TGTGCCAGCAGTGAGGCCCCTACAGGGGGAAACACCATATATTTT

D: TRBD2
V: TRBV29-1
J: TRBJ2-5
size: .
CDR3: CSVVGGDQETQYF
DNA: TGCAGCGTTGTGGGAGGGGACCAAGAGACCCAGTACTTC

D: TRBD1
V: TRBV7-9
J: TRBJ1-4
size: many
CDR3: CASSSRTGSNEKLFF
DNA: TGTGCCAGCAGCTCGCGGACAGGGTCGAATGAAAAACTGTTTTTT

D: .
V: TRBV7-8
J: TRBJ2-7
size: many
CDR3: CASSLRVGTGSHEQYF
DNA: TGTGCCAGCAGCCTAAGGGTGGGAACAGGGTCCCACGAGCAGTACTTC

D: TRBD2
V: TRBV12-3/TRBV12-4
J: TRBJ2-3
size: few
CDR3: CASRPTSGRGDTQYF
DNA: TGTGCCAGCAGGCCCACTAGCGGGAGGGGAGATACGCAGTATTTT

D: TRBD2
V: TRBV9
J: TRBJ2-3
size: .
CDR3: CASSVTSGMGTDTQYF
DNA: TGTGCCAGCAGCGTAACTAGCGGGATGGGAACAGATACGCAGTATTTT

D: .
V: TRBV9
J: TRBJ1-4
size: few
CDR3: CASSPGAQNREKLFF
DNA: TGTGCCAGCAGCCCGGGGGCCCAAAATCGGGAAAAACTGTTTTTT

D: .
V: TRBV30
J: TRBJ2-1
size: many
CDR3: CAWGRGTPTYNEQFF
DNA: TGTGCCTGGGGGAGGGGGACTCCTACCTACAATGAGCAGTTCTTC

D: TRBD1
V: TRBV28
J: TRBJ2-4
size: .
CDR3: CASRTGQAKNIQYF
DNA: TGTGCCAGCAGAACGGGACAGGCCAAAAACATTCAGTACTTC

D: .
V: TRBV6-2/TRBV6-3
J: TRBJ2-7
size: many
CDR3: CASTAPSDPSYEQYF
DNA: TGTGCCAGCACCGCCCCATCCGATCCCTCCTACGAGCAGTACTTC

D: TRBD1
V: TRBV28
J: TRBJ2-7
size: .
CDR3: CASSSTGLTYEQYF
DNA: TGTGCCAGCAGTTCGACAGGGTTAACCTACGAGCAGTACTTC

D: .
V: TRBV24-1
J: TRBJ1-5
size: few
CDR3: CATSDSGSGNNQPQHF
DNA: TGTGCCACCAGTGATTCGGGGTCAGGGAACAATCAGCCCCAGCATTTT

D: TRBD1
V: TRBV28
J: TRBJ2-7
size: .
CDR3: CASSTPGTADEQYF
DNA: TGTGCCAGCAGTACCCCAGGGACAGCGGACGAGCAGTACTTC

D: .
V: TRBV28
J: TRBJ1-1
size: many
CDR3: CASSLSSDSYTEAFF
DNA: TGTGCCAGCAGTCTCTCTAGCGACAGCTACACTGAAGCTTTCTTT

D: TRBD1
V: TRBV29-1
J: TRBJ2-7
size: .
CDR3: CSAQKGDSETYEQYF
DNA: TGCAGCGCACAAAAGGGGGACAGTGAAACCTACGAGCAGTACTTC

D: .
V: TRBV18
J: TRBJ1-4
size: many
CDR3: CASSAVNEKLFF
DNA: TGTGCCAGCTCAGCAGTTAATGAAAAACTGTTTTTT

D: TRBD2
V: TRBV4-1
J: TRBJ2-1
size: .
CDR3: CASSPVQLADHNEQFF
DNA: TGCGCCAGCAGCCCGGTTCAGCTAGCGGACCACAATGAGCAGTTCTTC

D: .
V: TRBV7-2
J: TRBJ2-2
size: .
CDR3: CASSPSGGSNTGELFF
DNA: TGTGCCAGCAGCCCCTCCGGGGGCTCTAACACCGGGGAGCTGTTTTTT

D: TRBD2
V: TRBV20-1
J: TRBJ2-3
size: few
CDR3: CSAFHWGLAGGKRADTQYF
DNA: TGCAGTGCCTTTCATTGGGGCCTAGCGGGAGGGAAAAGGGCAGATACGCAGTATTTT

D: .
V: TRBV29-1
J: TRBJ1-2
size: once
CDR3: CSVIFRDGYTF
DNA: TGCAGCGTTATATTCAGGGACGGCTACACCTTC

D: .
V: TRBV5-5
J: TRBJ2-7
size: many
CDR3: CASSLTEYEQYF
DNA: TGTGCCAGCAGCTTGACAGAGTACGAGCAGTACTTC

D: .
V: TRBV11-1
J: TRBJ2-1
size: .
CDR3: CASSQGRGMEQFF
DNA: TGTGCCAGCAGCCAGGGACGGGGAATGGAGCAGTTCTTC

D: TRBD1
V: TRBV19
J: TRBJ1-5
size: .
CDR3: CASSVGQGPNQPQHF
DNA: TGTGCCAGTAGTGTGGGACAGGGCCCGAATCAGCCCCAGCATTTT

D: TRBD1
V: TRBV6-2/TRBV6-3
J: TRBJ2-1
size: .
CDR3: CASSIGQGFEQFF
DNA: TGTGCCAGCAGCATAGGACAGGGTTTCGAGCAGTTCTTC

D: TRBD1
V: TRBV2
J: TRBJ1-5
size: many
CDR3: CASSEATGQMISNQPQHF
DNA: TGTGCCAGCAGTGAAGCAACGGGACAGATGATTAGCAATCAGCCCCAGCATTTT

D: TRBD1
V: TRBV28
J: TRBJ1-2
size: many
CDR3: CASSKGQEIFYGYTF
DNA: TGTGCCAGCAGTAAGGGACAGGAGATATTCTATGGCTACACCTTC

D: TRBD2
V: TRBV5-1
J: TRBJ2-7
size: .
CDR3: CASSETSGTRSYEQYF
DNA: TGCGCCAGCAGCGAGACTAGCGGGACTAGATCCTACGAGCAGTACTTC

D: .
V: TRBV5-5
J: TRBJ2-7
size: .
CDR3: CASSWQGPSYEQYF
DNA: TGTGCCAGCAGCTGGCAGGGCCCTTCCTACGAGCAGTACTTC